These 25 T cell receptor beta chains share one sample of origin, sequenced in a study of shared clonotypes between healthy human individuals. Sequencing was performed with immunoSEQ multiplex PCR; in TCRdb, only in-frame clones are kept and a portion is missing. The sample contains 400,000 to 550,000 clones, 79% of which appear only once. Material for sequencing was PBMCs. These receptors all stem from a woman between 40 and 55 years old in good health. Some clones in this sample may be carry-over from other donors' samples.

The chain has TRBV4-2 and TRBJ2-1; D may be TRBD2 (5 bases). This CDR3 region has 15 residues. V was clipped by 4 bases and J by 7 bases, with 17 bases between them. Germline-derived CDR1 and CDR2 are LGHNA and YNFKEQ. CDR3 sequence (DNA): TGTGCCAGCAGCCCCTTCGCCCAGCGGAATAATGAGCAGTTCTTC. Translated: CASSPFAQRNNEQFF.

This chain links TRBV28 with TRBJ2-1, with D possibly being TRBD1 or TRBD2 (5 bases each). The CDR3 is 13 amino acids. The germline gives CDR1 MDHEN, CDR2 SYDVKM. V lost 11 bases and J 7 bases, leaving 18 bases between the germline ends. CDR3 sequence (DNA): TGTGCCCGCCGAGGGCCAGGGCGGAATGAGCAGTTCTTC. This translates into CARRGPGRNEQFF.

This rearrangement joins TRBV9 to TRBJ1-2, with D hard to call. The CDR3 is 15 amino acids. The V gene's germline CDR1 is SGDLS and CDR2 YYNGEE. Trimming cost V 0 bases and J 5 bases, with 14 bases left between them. The CDR3: CASSVEAAPGYGYTF. Here the CDR3 DNA reads TGTGCCAGCAGCGTAGAGGCGGCCCCTGGGTATGGCTACACCTTC.

The chain has TRBV11-2 and TRBJ1-2; D is undetermined. CDR3 length equals 14 residues. Germline V CDR1 and CDR2: SGHAT, FQNNGV. Trimming cost V 1 base and J 1 base, with 7 bases left between them. CDR3 DNA sequence: TGTGCCAGCAGCTTAGGGCAGGATAACTATGGCTACACCTTC. As protein: CASSLGQDNYGYTF.

The rearrangement links TRBV5-1 to TRBJ2-7; D is ambiguous. Germline CDR1 and CDR2: SGHRS and YFSETQ. The CDR3 contains 13 residues. The V and J ends lost 1 base and 5 bases respectively, with 10 bases between them. The CDR3 nucleotides are TGCGCCAGCAGCTTGTCACAAATCCACGAGCAGTACTTC. This gives the protein CASSLSQIHEQYF.

This clone was detected once. The chain carries TRBV2 and TRBJ1-2, with a weak D call TRBD1 (5 bases). V dropped 2 bases and J dropped 9 bases, with 19 bases sitting between them. The germline CDR1 and CDR2 sequences are SNHLY and FYNNEI. There are 15 residues in the CDR3. The CDR3 region is CASSETNRDLISYTF. The CDR3 nucleotides are TGTGCCAGCAGTGAAACAAACCGGGACCTAATCAGCTACACCTTC.

The chain carries TRBV6-5 and TRBJ1-4; D may be TRBD1 (5 bases). The CDR3 contains 14 residues. Germline CDR1 reads MNHEY; CDR2 reads SVGAGI. V lost 6 bases and J lost 8, with 16 bases in between. CDR3 DNA sequence: TGTGCCAGCAGGCCCGGCCCAGGGCGAGAAAAACTGTTTTTT. This sequence encodes CASRPGPGREKLFF.

The chain combines TRBV19 with TRBJ2-7, with 11 bases fitting TRBD2. CDR1 and CDR2 (germline): LNHDA, SQIVND (reference sequence). V gave up 3 bases and J gave up 0 bases; unmatched junction bases: 10. The CDR3 covers 18 residues. CDR3: CASSIRWIAGGSSYEQYF. The CDR3 region has the DNA TGTGCCAGTAGTATTCGTTGGATAGCGGGAGGGAGCTCCTACGAGCAGTACTTC.

The V call is TRBV19, the J call TRBJ2-2; 10 bases agree with TRBD2. Per germline, CDR1 LNHDA and CDR2 SQIVND (reference sequence). The CDR3 runs 16 residues. V was pared by 5 bases and J by 1 base, with 4 bases of the junction left unmatched. CDR3 nucleotide sequence: TGTGCCAGTAGTTCCATAGCGGGAGGGAACACCGGGGAGCTGTTTTTT. This sequence encodes CASSSIAGGNTGELFF.

The rearrangement uses TRBV7-2 and TRBJ2-5; 9 nucleotides line up with TRBD1. CDR1 and CDR2 (germline): SGHTA, FQGNSA. CDR3 length: 14 amino acids. Germline trimming cut 5 bases from V and 9 bases from J; bases unmatched to any gene: 10. The CDR3 DNA follows: TGTGCCAGCAGCCCCGGGACAGGGCAATGGGCCCAGTACTTC. As protein: CASSPGTGQWAQYF.

This clone showed up just once. The chain is built from TRBV27 and TRBJ2-4; the match to TRBD2 covers 7 bases. Germline-derived CDR1 and CDR2 are MNHEY and SMNVEV (reference sequence). V lost 4 bases, J lost 8 bases, and 5 bases stayed unmatched. The CDR3 runs 13 residues. CDR3 bases: TGTGCCAGCAGTTCCGGACTAGAGGACATTCAGTACTTC. The encoded protein is CASSSGLEDIQYF.

In this sample, this clone turned up a few times. The chain combines TRBV7-2 with TRBJ2-4, with 11 bases matching TRBD2. V was pared by 3 bases and J by 1 base, with 8 bases of the junction left unmatched. From germline, CDR1 is SGHTA and CDR2 FQGNSA. The CDR3 is made up of 18 amino acids. In DNA, the CDR3 is TGTGCCAGCAGCTTCCCTAGCGGGAGGTGGGCGGCCAAAAACATTCAGTACTTC. It codes for CASSFPSGRWAAKNIQYF.

This clone was counted only a few times. The chain uses TRBV25-1 and TRBJ1-4, with no clear D. V lost 4 bases to trimming and J lost 5 bases, with 8 bases between them. CDR1 MGHDK and CDR2 SYGVNS come from the germline V gene. The CDR3 contains 13 residues. CDR3 sequence (DNA): TGTGCCAGCAGTGTAGCGGGGAATGAAAAACTGTTTTTT. The encoded protein is CASSVAGNEKLFF.

The CDR3 spells CASSPDTSGRSSYEQYF. For the CDR3, the DNA is TGTGCCAGCTCACCAGATACTAGCGGGAGGAGCTCCTACGAGCAGTACTTC. The V call is TRBV18, the J call TRBJ2-7, with TRBD2 matching over 12 bases. Losses at the gene ends were 2 bases for V and 0 bases for J; bases not matched to a gene: 5. The CDR3 spans 17 residues. Germline-derived CDR1 and CDR2 are KGHSH and LQKENI. The variable domain in full, with the rest retrieved from reference TRBV18 and TRBJ2-7, is NAGVMQNPRHLVRRRGQEARLRCSPMKGHSHVYWYRQLPEEGLKFMVYLQKENIIDESGMPKERFSAEFPKEGPSILRIQQVVRGDSAAYFCASSPDTSGRSSYEQYFGPGTRLTVT.

This chain joins TRBV6-5 and TRBJ1-2; a possible D gene is TRBD1 (5 bases). The CDR3 length is 15 residues. Germline V lookup: CDR1 MNHEY, CDR2 SVGAGI. With 6 bases removed from V and 4 bases from J, the gap between germline ends came to 18 bases. The CDR3 DNA follows: TGTGCCAGCAGCACGCTCATACAGGCTAGCTATGGCTACACCTTC. This gives the protein CASSTLIQASYGYTF.

This chain joins TRBV7-8 and TRBJ2-7, with a weak D call TRBD1 (6 bases). Trimming stripped 9 bases from V and 5 bases from J, with 20 bases between. From germline, CDR1 is SGHVS and CDR2 FQNEAQ. The CDR3 is 14 residues long. The CDR3 here is CASGRGQPTNEQYF. DNA of the CDR3: TGTGCCAGTGGCCGGGGACAACCCACCAACGAGCAGTACTTC.

The gene calls are TRBV6-1 and TRBJ1-3; the D gene is possibly TRBD1 (5 bases). Germline V gene data show CDR1 as MNHNS and CDR2 as SASEGT. The CDR3 runs to 15 residues. V gave up 7 bases and J gave up 6 bases, with 19 bases separating them. CDR3 nucleotide sequence: TGTGCCAGCAACCTCGGGACTCAGGAGGAAAACACCATATATTTT. It yields the protein CASNLGTQEENTIYF.

The chain's CDR3 is CASSLDPGLYNEQFF. The CDR3 DNA reads as TGTGCCAGCAGCTTAGACCCCGGCCTCTACAATGAGCAGTTCTTC. The chain is built from TRBV11-3 and TRBJ2-1; D is undetermined. The CDR3 covers 15 residues. The V end was cut by 0 bases, the J end by 3 bases, with 9 bases between. In germline, CDR1 is SGHNT, CDR2 YENEEA.

The CDR3 DNA follows: TGTGCCAGCAGTATAGAGACAGGAGAGACCTACGAGCAGTACTTC. Amino acids: CASSIETGETYEQYF. J is TRBJ2-7 and V is TRBV2, with D possibly being TRBD1 (6 bases). V lost 5 bases to trimming and J lost 2 bases, with 16 bases between them. From germline, CDR1 is SNHLY and CDR2 FYNNEI. CDR3 length: 15 amino acids.

This clone was seen only a few times. This chain connects TRBV7-9 to TRBJ1-2; D is unresolved. V was clipped by 5 bases and J by 6 bases, with 10 bases between them. CDR1 is SEHNR, CDR2 FQNEAQ, per germline (reference sequence). The length of the CDR3 is 12 residues. The CDR3 loop reads CASSIHQNGYTF. Here the CDR3 DNA reads TGTGCCAGCAGCATTCACCAAAATGGCTACACCTTC. Supplemented by reference TRBV7-9 and TRBJ1-2, the full variable domain reads DTGVSQNPRHKITKRGQNVTFRCDPISEHNRLYWYRQTLGQGPEFLTYFQNEAQLEKSRLLSDRFSAERPKGSFSTLEIQRTEQGDSAMYLCASSIHQNGYTFGSGTRLTVV.

The rearrangement joins TRBV2 to TRBJ2-1; the match to TRBD2 covers 12 bases. V dropped 6 bases and J dropped 7; count of bases not matched to a gene: 7. Germline CDR1 and CDR2: SNHLY and FYNNEI. The CDR3 covers 15 residues. CDR3 DNA sequence: TGTGCCAGCAGCGCGGCTAGCGGGAGGGCGAATGAGCAGTTCTTC. The encoded protein is CASSAASGRANEQFF.

The V and J genes are TRBV28 and TRBJ1-5; the D gene is possibly TRBD1 (6 bases). In germline, CDR1 is MDHEN, CDR2 SYDVKM. CDR3 length: 15 residues. Trimming took 2 bases from V and 4 from J, leaving 12 bases between them. CDR3 DNA sequence: TGTGCCAGCAGTTTAGTGGGGGCTGAAAATCAGCCCCAGCATTTT. Amino acid sequence: CASSLVGAENQPQHF.

As regards this clone: Other DNA sequences from this sample encode an identical CDR3 as well. The V gene is TRBV7-9, the J gene TRBJ1-1; TRBD1 agrees at 8 bases. V was pared by 5 bases and J by 2 bases, with 4 bases of the junction left unmatched. Germline V gene lookup returns CDR1 SEHNR and CDR2 FQNEAQ (reference sequence). The CDR3 is 14 residues long. The CDR3 DNA sequence: TGTGCCAGCAGCCTACAGGGGGTTAACACTGAAGCTTTCTTT. Encoded protein: CASSLQGVNTEAFF.

This sequence joins TRBV28 and TRBJ2-1; 9 bases fit TRBD1. Germline values: CDR1 MDHEN, CDR2 SYDVKM. The CDR3 runs 17 residues. V was pared by 6 bases and J by 3 bases, with 12 bases of the junction left unmatched. CDR3 sequence (DNA): TGTGCCAGCAGCTATTCCACAGGGGGCTCCTACTACAATGAGCAGTTCTTC. Residues: CASSYSTGGSYYNEQFF. Drawing the rest from reference TRBV28 and TRBJ2-1, the complete variable domain is DVKVTQSSRYLVKRTGEKVFLECVQDMDHENMFWYRQDPGLGLRLIYFSYDVKMKEKGDIPEGYSVSREKKERFSLILESASTNQTSMYLCASSYSTGGSYYNEQFFGPGTRLTVL.

To note about this clone: Other DNA sequences in the same sample also yield this CDR3. The V call is TRBV9, the J call TRBJ2-2, with D perhaps TRBD2 (5 bases). V lost 2 bases to trimming and J lost 4 bases, with 6 bases between them. CDR3 size: 13 residues. Germline assignment: CDR1 SGDLS and CDR2 YYNGEE. The CDR3 DNA is TGTGCCAGCAGCGTTAGCGTCACCGGGGAGCTGTTTTTT. This translates into CASSVSVTGELFF.